A selection of T cell receptor beta chains follows, all from one sample in a study of molecular identifiers for immune sequencing clone quantification. A single record per CDR3 protein comes from TCRdb applying MiXCR to the PCR reads. Of more than 60,000 distinct CDR3 sequences in the sample, around 17% are singletons; the top ten hold 1.5%. Sequencing used naive CD8+ T cells from blood, with Jurkat cell RNA spiked in. Every receptor here comes from a human donor in good health. Some libraries in this study had Jurkat cell RNA spiked in. Both conserved end residues are part of each CDR3. The D gene is left open where the match is weak. The size of a clone is reported for some rows only, either as once, few or many, or as a class for expanded clones.

d_call: TRBD1
clone_size: NA
j_call: TRBJ1-1
cdr3_length: 18
v_call: TRBV27
cdr3_nt: TGTGCCAGCAAGGGTTTGTCAGGTACAGGGGGGCAGGTCGCTGAAGCTTTCTTT
cdr3_aa: CASKGLSGTGGQVAEAFF

d_call: NA
clone_size: many
j_call: TRBJ2-3
cdr3_length: 16
v_call: TRBV19
cdr3_nt: TGTGCCAGTAGGACTAGGCCGAACTTATACACAGATACGCAGTATTTT
cdr3_aa: CASRTRPNLYTDTQYF

d_call: NA
clone_size: many
j_call: TRBJ1-5
cdr3_length: 14
v_call: TRBV20-1
cdr3_nt: TGCAGTGCTCTCAACTACCAGGGAAATCAGCCCCAGCATTTT
cdr3_aa: CSALNYQGNQPQHF

d_call: TRBD2
clone_size: many
j_call: TRBJ2-7
cdr3_length: 17
v_call: TRBV19
cdr3_nt: TGTGCCAGTAGTATAGCCCTCCCTAGCGGCCCCACCTACGAGCAGTACTTC
cdr3_aa: CASSIALPSGPTYEQYF

d_call: NA
clone_size: many
j_call: TRBJ2-7
cdr3_length: 14
v_call: TRBV2
cdr3_nt: TGTGCCAGCAGTACACCGGGCCCGATCTACGAGCAGTACTTC
cdr3_aa: CASSTPGPIYEQYF

d_call: TRBD2
clone_size: many
j_call: TRBJ2-2
cdr3_length: 15
v_call: TRBV27
cdr3_nt: TGTGCCAGCAGTTCTGGCGGGAGGGTCGGCGGGGAGCTGTTTTTT
cdr3_aa: CASSSGGRVGGELFF

d_call: NA
clone_size: many
j_call: TRBJ2-3
cdr3_length: 12
v_call: TRBV11-2
cdr3_nt: TGTGCCAGCCAGGGCGACGCAGATACGCAGTATTTT
cdr3_aa: CASQGDADTQYF

d_call: NA
clone_size: many
j_call: TRBJ2-2
cdr3_length: 15
v_call: TRBV9
cdr3_nt: TGTGCCAGCAGCGTAGGCAGGTCCCCCACCGGGGAGCTGTTTTTT
cdr3_aa: CASSVGRSPTGELFF

d_call: NA
clone_size: many
j_call: TRBJ2-7
cdr3_length: 13
v_call: TRBV27
cdr3_nt: TGTGCCAGCAGACCCGGGACGGGGTACGAGCAGTACTTC
cdr3_aa: CASRPGTGYEQYF

d_call: NA
clone_size: many
j_call: TRBJ2-2
cdr3_length: 12
v_call: TRBV5-6
cdr3_nt: TGTGCCAGCAGCGGATACACCGGGGAGCTGTTTTTT
cdr3_aa: CASSGYTGELFF

d_call: TRBD2
clone_size: NA
j_call: TRBJ2-7
cdr3_length: 13
v_call: TRBV12-3/TRBV12-4
cdr3_nt: TGTGCCAGCAGACTAGCGGGGTCCTACGAGCAGTACTTC
cdr3_aa: CASRLAGSYEQYF

d_call: NA
clone_size: NA
j_call: TRBJ2-3
cdr3_length: 15
v_call: TRBV5-1
cdr3_nt: TGCGCCAGCAGCTTTCTCATGGGACTCCTGGATACGCAGTATTTT
cdr3_aa: CASSFLMGLLDTQYF

d_call: TRBD1
clone_size: many
j_call: TRBJ2-7
cdr3_length: 15
v_call: TRBV6-5
cdr3_nt: TGTGCCAGCAGCGAACCCGGGACAGGCATGTACGAGCAGTACTTC
cdr3_aa: CASSEPGTGMYEQYF

d_call: NA
clone_size: NA
j_call: TRBJ1-3
cdr3_length: 17
v_call: TRBV15
cdr3_nt: TGTGCCACCAGCAGAGGGACGGGACGGCCGTCGGGAAACACCATATATTTT
cdr3_aa: CATSRGTGRPSGNTIYF

d_call: TRBD1
clone_size: many
j_call: TRBJ1-3
cdr3_length: 17
v_call: TRBV10-3
cdr3_nt: TGTGCCATCAGTACTACCCACCCGACAGGGGTAGGAAACACCATATATTTT
cdr3_aa: CAISTTHPTGVGNTIYF

d_call: TRBD2
clone_size: few
j_call: TRBJ2-1
cdr3_length: 16
v_call: TRBV6-5
cdr3_nt: TGTGCCAGCAGCGCTATCGGGACTAGCGAATACAATGAGCAGTTCTTC
cdr3_aa: CASSAIGTSEYNEQFF

d_call: NA
clone_size: once
j_call: TRBJ2-7
cdr3_length: 11
v_call: TRBV5-1
cdr3_nt: TGCGCCAGCAGATACGGACAAGATCAGCACTTC
cdr3_aa: CASRYGQDQHF

d_call: NA
clone_size: NA
j_call: TRBJ2-3
cdr3_length: 19
v_call: TRBV27
cdr3_nt: TGTGCCGGCAGCACAAATACGGGACCACAGGGTGGCCGAACAGATACGCAGTATTTT
cdr3_aa: CAGSTNTGPQGGRTDTQYF

d_call: NA
clone_size: many
j_call: TRBJ2-6
cdr3_length: 16
v_call: TRBV10-3
cdr3_nt: TGTGCCATCAGTGTGGTAGGGGGCTCTGGGGCCAACGTCCTGACTTTC
cdr3_aa: CAISVVGGSGANVLTF

d_call: NA
clone_size: many
j_call: TRBJ2-2
cdr3_length: 13
v_call: TRBV29-1
cdr3_nt: TGCAGCGTTGTTTCTAAGAACACCGGGGAGCTGTTTTTT
cdr3_aa: CSVVSKNTGELFF

d_call: NA
clone_size: NA
j_call: TRBJ2-7
cdr3_length: 12
v_call: TRBV20-1
cdr3_nt: TGCAGTGCTAGATCTCTTAACTACGAGCAGTACTTC
cdr3_aa: CSARSLNYEQYF

d_call: TRBD2
clone_size: NA
j_call: TRBJ2-3
cdr3_length: 16
v_call: TRBV7-3
cdr3_nt: TGTGCCAGCAGCCGTAATAGCGGGAGGTTTGCAGATACGCAGTATTTT
cdr3_aa: CASSRNSGRFADTQYF

d_call: TRBD1
clone_size: many
j_call: TRBJ1-1
cdr3_length: 16
v_call: TRBV4-1
cdr3_nt: TGCGCCAGCAGCCGAGTAGGACAGGGCCTAAACACTGAAGCTTTCTTT
cdr3_aa: CASSRVGQGLNTEAFF

d_call: NA
clone_size: many
j_call: TRBJ1-5
cdr3_length: 14
v_call: TRBV14
cdr3_nt: TGTGCCAGCAGTTTAGGGGGGAGCAATCAGCCCCAGCATTTT
cdr3_aa: CASSLGGSNQPQHF

d_call: NA
clone_size: many
j_call: TRBJ2-7
cdr3_length: 13
v_call: TRBV29-1
cdr3_nt: TGCAGCGTTGAGGGGGGTCTTTCTACGGGGCAGTACTTC
cdr3_aa: CSVEGGLSTGQYF

d_call: NA
clone_size: NA
j_call: TRBJ2-1
cdr3_length: 13
v_call: TRBV3-1
cdr3_nt: TGTGCCAGCGAGGGACTGGTGGACAATGAGCAGTTCTTC
cdr3_aa: CASEGLVDNEQFF

d_call: TRBD1
clone_size: few
j_call: TRBJ2-7
cdr3_length: 15
v_call: TRBV5-6
cdr3_nt: TGTGCCAGCAGCGGCCGGGACAGGGGGCCCTACGAGCAGTACTTC
cdr3_aa: CASSGRDRGPYEQYF

d_call: NA
clone_size: many
j_call: TRBJ2-3
cdr3_length: 16
v_call: TRBV7-6
cdr3_nt: TGTGCCAGCAGCTTAGCTCGAGCGCTCTATTCAGATACGCAGTATTTT
cdr3_aa: CASSLARALYSDTQYF

d_call: NA
clone_size: many
j_call: TRBJ2-7
cdr3_length: 13
v_call: TRBV7-9
cdr3_nt: TGTGCCAGCAGCTTATCAGCGGCCTACGAGCAGTACTTC
cdr3_aa: CASSLSAAYEQYF

d_call: NA
clone_size: many
j_call: TRBJ1-1
cdr3_length: 14
v_call: TRBV5-1
cdr3_nt: TGCGCCAGCAGTATGGGGACAATGAACACTGAAGCTTTCTTT
cdr3_aa: CASSMGTMNTEAFF

d_call: TRBD1
clone_size: few
j_call: TRBJ1-4
cdr3_length: 15
v_call: TRBV29-1
cdr3_nt: TGCAGCGTTGAGGCGCGTGGGGACAGTTCGGAAAAACTGTTTTTT
cdr3_aa: CSVEARGDSSEKLFF

d_call: NA
clone_size: many
j_call: TRBJ1-2
cdr3_length: 17
v_call: TRBV4-2
cdr3_nt: TGTGCCAGCAGCCAAGATTCTCAAAGAATACATAACTATGGCTACACCTTC
cdr3_aa: CASSQDSQRIHNYGYTF

d_call: NA
clone_size: many
j_call: TRBJ2-1
cdr3_length: 13
v_call: TRBV7-9
cdr3_nt: TGTGCCAGCAGCTTAGGACCGGGGGATGAGCAGTTCTTC
cdr3_aa: CASSLGPGDEQFF

d_call: TRBD2
clone_size: many
j_call: TRBJ2-7
cdr3_length: 17
v_call: TRBV14
cdr3_nt: TGTGCCAGCAGCCAAGAAGGGGGTAGCGGGAGTTCCCACGAGCAGTACTTC
cdr3_aa: CASSQEGGSGSSHEQYF

d_call: NA
clone_size: many
j_call: TRBJ2-1
cdr3_length: 13
v_call: TRBV25-1
cdr3_nt: TGTGCCGCAGGGCGGGGGCCTTACAATGAGCAGTTCTTC
cdr3_aa: CAAGRGPYNEQFF

d_call: NA
clone_size: many
j_call: TRBJ2-5
cdr3_length: 20
v_call: TRBV2
cdr3_nt: TGTGCCAGCAGTGAAGGACATCCGTTTGGGACGGCGGGCCCCAGGGGTACCCAGTACTTC
cdr3_aa: CASSEGHPFGTAGPRGTQYF

d_call: NA
clone_size: many
j_call: TRBJ1-5
cdr3_length: 14
v_call: TRBV19
cdr3_nt: TGTGCCAGTAGTCCCCTAGGTAGCAATCAGCCCCAGCATTTT
cdr3_aa: CASSPLGSNQPQHF

d_call: TRBD1
clone_size: many
j_call: TRBJ2-1
cdr3_length: 14
v_call: TRBV20-1
cdr3_nt: TGCAGTGCTGGACAGGGGCCAACCTACAATGAGCAGTTCTTC
cdr3_aa: CSAGQGPTYNEQFF

d_call: NA
clone_size: many
j_call: TRBJ1-3
cdr3_length: 15
v_call: TRBV3-1
cdr3_nt: TGTGCCAGCAGCCAAGTGTCAGGGGCTGGAAACACCATATATTTT
cdr3_aa: CASSQVSGAGNTIYF

d_call: TRBD2
clone_size: many
j_call: TRBJ2-7
cdr3_length: 14
v_call: TRBV19
cdr3_nt: TGTGCCAGTAGTCCGGGACTAGGAAACTACGAGCAGTACTTC
cdr3_aa: CASSPGLGNYEQYF

d_call: NA
clone_size: NA
j_call: TRBJ1-2
cdr3_length: 12
v_call: TRBV12-3/TRBV12-4
cdr3_nt: TGTGCCAGCTTGGGGGCGAACCATGGCTACACCTTC
cdr3_aa: CASLGANHGYTF

d_call: NA
clone_size: many
j_call: TRBJ2-4
cdr3_length: 16
v_call: TRBV5-1
cdr3_nt: TGCGCCAGCAGTTTACTTGCCTCCCTCGCCAAAAACATTCAGTACTTC
cdr3_aa: CASSLLASLAKNIQYF

d_call: NA
clone_size: many
j_call: TRBJ2-3
cdr3_length: 14
v_call: TRBV2
cdr3_nt: TGTGCCAGCATACCTCACAGCTCCACAGATACGCAGTATTTT
cdr3_aa: CASIPHSSTDTQYF

d_call: TRBD1
clone_size: many
j_call: TRBJ2-7
cdr3_length: 13
v_call: TRBV7-2
cdr3_nt: TGTGCCAGCAGCGACGGGACAGTCTACGAGCAGTACTTC
cdr3_aa: CASSDGTVYEQYF

d_call: NA
clone_size: once
j_call: TRBJ2-7
cdr3_length: 13
v_call: TRBV27
cdr3_nt: TGTGCCAGCGGTTTAGGGCAGGTCTACGAGCAGTACTTC
cdr3_aa: CASGLGQVYEQYF

d_call: TRBD1
clone_size: many
j_call: TRBJ2-4
cdr3_length: 19
v_call: TRBV24-1
cdr3_nt: TGTGCCACCAGTGATTTGCTTTTCGAGGGGGACAGGGGGAAAAACATTCAGTACTTC
cdr3_aa: CATSDLLFEGDRGKNIQYF

d_call: NA
clone_size: many
j_call: TRBJ2-7
cdr3_length: 11
v_call: TRBV12-3/TRBV12-4
cdr3_nt: TGTGCCAGCAGTTTATTGGGTGAGCAGTACTTC
cdr3_aa: CASSLLGEQYF

d_call: TRBD2
clone_size: NA
j_call: TRBJ2-1
cdr3_length: 16
v_call: TRBV27
cdr3_nt: TGTGCCAGCAGTCCTTGGGCTAGCGGGATCTTGGATGAGCAGTTCTTC
cdr3_aa: CASSPWASGILDEQFF

d_call: NA
clone_size: NA
j_call: TRBJ2-7
cdr3_length: 15
v_call: TRBV13
cdr3_nt: TGTGCCAGCAGCCCAGAAGGAGGGATCTCCTACGAGCAGTACTTC
cdr3_aa: CASSPEGGISYEQYF

d_call: TRBD2
clone_size: many
j_call: TRBJ2-7
cdr3_length: 15
v_call: TRBV2
cdr3_nt: TGTGCCAGCAGTGAAGGCAGCGGGAGAGTCTACGAGCAGTACTTC
cdr3_aa: CASSEGSGRVYEQYF

d_call: TRBD2
clone_size: many
j_call: TRBJ2-3
cdr3_length: 18
v_call: TRBV10-1
cdr3_nt: TGCGCCAGCAGTGATCCCCTTTCGGCGGGAACGGGAGGAGATACGCAGTATTTT
cdr3_aa: CASSDPLSAGTGGDTQYF

d_call: NA
clone_size: many
j_call: TRBJ2-5
cdr3_length: 16
v_call: TRBV28
cdr3_nt: TGTGCCAGCAGTCCGTTTGTAGGGGGTAGCCAAGAGACCCAGTACTTC
cdr3_aa: CASSPFVGGSQETQYF

d_call: TRBD2
clone_size: many
j_call: TRBJ2-3
cdr3_length: 14
v_call: TRBV30
cdr3_nt: TGTGCCTGGAGTGTAAGCGGGAGTGCAGATACGCAGTATTTT
cdr3_aa: CAWSVSGSADTQYF